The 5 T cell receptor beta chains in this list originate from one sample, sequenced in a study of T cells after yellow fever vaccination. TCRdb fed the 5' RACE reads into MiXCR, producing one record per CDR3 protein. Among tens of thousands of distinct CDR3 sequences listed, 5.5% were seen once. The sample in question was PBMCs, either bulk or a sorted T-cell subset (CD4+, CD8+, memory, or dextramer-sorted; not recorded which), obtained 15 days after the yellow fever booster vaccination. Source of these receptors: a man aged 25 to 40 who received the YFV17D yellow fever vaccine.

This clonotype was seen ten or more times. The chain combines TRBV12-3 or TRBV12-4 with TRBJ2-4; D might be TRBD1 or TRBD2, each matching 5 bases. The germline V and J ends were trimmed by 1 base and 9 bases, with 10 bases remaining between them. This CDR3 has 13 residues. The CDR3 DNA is TGTGCCAGCAGTTTAGGGGGGTTTGCCATTCAGTACTTC. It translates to CASSLGGFAIQYF.

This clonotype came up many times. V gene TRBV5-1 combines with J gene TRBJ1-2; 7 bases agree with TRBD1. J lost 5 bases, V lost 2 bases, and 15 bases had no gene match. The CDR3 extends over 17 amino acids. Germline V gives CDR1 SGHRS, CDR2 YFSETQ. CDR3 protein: CASSLLGQAHFGYGYTF. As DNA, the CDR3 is TGCGCCAGCAGCTTACTCGGACAGGCCCACTTTGGGTATGGCTACACCTTC.

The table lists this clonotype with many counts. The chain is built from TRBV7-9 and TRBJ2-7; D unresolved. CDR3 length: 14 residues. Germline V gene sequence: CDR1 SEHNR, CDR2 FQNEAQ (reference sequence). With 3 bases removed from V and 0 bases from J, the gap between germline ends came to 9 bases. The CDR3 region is CASSFDKSSYEQYF. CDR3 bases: TGTGCCAGCAGCTTCGACAAGAGCTCCTACGAGCAGTACTTC.

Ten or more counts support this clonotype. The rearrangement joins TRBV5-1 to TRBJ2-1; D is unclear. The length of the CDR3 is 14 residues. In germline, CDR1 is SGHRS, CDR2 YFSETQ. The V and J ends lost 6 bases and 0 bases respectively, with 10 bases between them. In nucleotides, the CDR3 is TGCGCCAGCAAGACTGGCGACTCCTACAATGAGCAGTTCTTC. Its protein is CASKTGDSYNEQFF. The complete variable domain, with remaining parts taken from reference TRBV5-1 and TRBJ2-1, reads KAGVTQTPRYLIKTRGQQVTLSCSPISGHRSVSWYQQTPGQGLQFLFEYFSETQRNKGNFPGRFSGRQFSNSRSEMNVSTLELGDSALYLCASKTGDSYNEQFFGPGTRLTVL.

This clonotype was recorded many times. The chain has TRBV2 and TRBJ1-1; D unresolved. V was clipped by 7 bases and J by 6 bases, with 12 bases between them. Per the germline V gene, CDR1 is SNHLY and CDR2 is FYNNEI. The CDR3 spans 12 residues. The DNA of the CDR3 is TGTGCCAGCATTATGACATACGCTGAAGCTTTCTTT. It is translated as CASIMTYAEAFF.